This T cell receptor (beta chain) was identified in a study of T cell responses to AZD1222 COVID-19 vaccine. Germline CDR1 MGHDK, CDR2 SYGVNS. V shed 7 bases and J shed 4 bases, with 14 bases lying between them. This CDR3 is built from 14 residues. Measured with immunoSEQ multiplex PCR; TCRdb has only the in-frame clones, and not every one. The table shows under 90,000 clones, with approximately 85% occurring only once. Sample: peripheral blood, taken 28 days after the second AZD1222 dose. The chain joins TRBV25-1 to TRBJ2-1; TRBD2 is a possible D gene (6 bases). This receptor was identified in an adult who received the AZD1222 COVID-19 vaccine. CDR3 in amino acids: CASTRGGGYNEQFF. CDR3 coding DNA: TGTGCCAGCACGCGGGGTGGGGGATACAATGAGCAGTTCTTC. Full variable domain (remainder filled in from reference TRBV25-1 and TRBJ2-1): EADIYQTPRYLVIGTGKKITLECSQTMGHDKMYWYQQDPGMELHLIHYSYGVNSTEKGDLSSESTVSRIRTEHFPLTLESARPSHTSQYLCASTRGGGYNEQFFGPGTRLTVL.